This T cell receptor beta chain came from a study of regulatory T cells in long-lasting Graves disease. The CDR3 covers 12 residues. The germline V and J ends were trimmed by 8 bases and 4 bases, with 8 bases remaining between them. Sequencing libraries for TCR beta were prepared with iRepertoire HTBI primers and Arm-PCR of CDR3 regions. TCRdb processed the multiplex PCR reads anew with MiXCR; each CDR3 protein has one entry. The sample shows about 400,000 distinct CDR3 sequences, 20% of them seen only once. Time point denoted: persistent/refractory GD, antithyroid drugs over 5 years with positive TRAb. The TCR library was made from RNA that had been extracted from PBMCs in TRIzol.

The chain uses TRBV12-3 or TRBV12-4 and TRBJ2-2; D is ambiguous. The starting material was peripheral blood mononuclear cells (PBMCs), obtained when the disease was refractory, from a patient treated with antithyroid drugs. The sequence came from a female donor with Graves disease. DNA for the CDR3: TGTGCCAGCGGCCTGAGCACCGGGGAGCTGTTTTTT. Translation gives CASGLSTGELFF.